This T cell receptor (beta chain) was documented in a study of a mutant IDH1 vaccine in newly diagnosed glioma. This clone was seen once. As yet, its antigen is unknown. V lost 2 bases to trimming and J lost 6 bases, with 9 bases between them. The CDR3 runs 13 residues. CDR1 is LGHNA, CDR2 YSLEER, per germline. The protocol was immunoSEQ multiplex PCR, while the TCRdb copy is restricted to in-frame clones and leaves out a portion. This sample has about 56,000 clones, with 75% to 90% found just once. The time point here: week 23, last vaccination. In the vaccine, a single dose held 300 ug of the mutant IDH1 20-mer peptide, along with topical imiquimod.

The TCR sequence derives from a man aged 35 to 55 with glioma. The chain couples TRBV4-3 to TRBJ2-3; D may be TRBD1 or TRBD2 (5 bases each). The material sequenced was PBMCs, taken from a glioma patient whose treatment included an IDH1 peptide vaccine. In DNA, the CDR3 is TGCGCCAGCAGCCAACCAGGGAGTGATACGCAGTATTTT. It is translated as CASSQPGSDTQYF.